The subject of this entry is one T cell receptor beta chain. Per sample, the assay covered 80,000 to 100,000 TCR templates. Assay: immunoSEQ multiplex PCR; the TCRdb copy retains only in-frame clones and omits some. This sample has under 150,000 clones, with about 94% found just once. These data are taken from a study of siplizumab effects on memory and regulatory T cells. The V gene end was trimmed by 1 base and the J gene end by 6 bases; junction bases not matched to a gene: 3. The CDR3 covers 13 residues. The germline gives CDR1 GTSNPN, CDR2 SVGIG (reference sequence). The rearrangement links TRBV30 to TRBJ2-1; TRBD2 matches 7 bases. The TCR originated in a human donor in good health. The material sequenced was non-Treg CD4+ T cells sorted from blood. In nucleotides, the CDR3 is TGTGCCTGGAGTGGACTAGCCGGCAATGAGCAGTTCTTC. Protein sequence: CAWSGLAGNEQFF.